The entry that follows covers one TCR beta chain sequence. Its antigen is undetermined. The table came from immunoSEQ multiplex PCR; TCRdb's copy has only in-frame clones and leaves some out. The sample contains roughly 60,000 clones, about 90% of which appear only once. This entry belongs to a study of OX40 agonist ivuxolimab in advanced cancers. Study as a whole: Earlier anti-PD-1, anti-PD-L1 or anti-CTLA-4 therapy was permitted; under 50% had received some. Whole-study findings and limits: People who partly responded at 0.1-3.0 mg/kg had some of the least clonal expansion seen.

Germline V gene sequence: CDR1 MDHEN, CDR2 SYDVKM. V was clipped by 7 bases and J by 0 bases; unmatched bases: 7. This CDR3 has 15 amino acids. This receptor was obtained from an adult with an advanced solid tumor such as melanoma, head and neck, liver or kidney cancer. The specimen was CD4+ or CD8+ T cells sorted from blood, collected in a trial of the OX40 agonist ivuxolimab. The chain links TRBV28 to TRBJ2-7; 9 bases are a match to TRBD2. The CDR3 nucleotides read TGTGCCAGCAATTCAGCGGGAGGTGTCTCCTACGAGCAGTACTTC. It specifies CASNSAGGVSYEQYF.